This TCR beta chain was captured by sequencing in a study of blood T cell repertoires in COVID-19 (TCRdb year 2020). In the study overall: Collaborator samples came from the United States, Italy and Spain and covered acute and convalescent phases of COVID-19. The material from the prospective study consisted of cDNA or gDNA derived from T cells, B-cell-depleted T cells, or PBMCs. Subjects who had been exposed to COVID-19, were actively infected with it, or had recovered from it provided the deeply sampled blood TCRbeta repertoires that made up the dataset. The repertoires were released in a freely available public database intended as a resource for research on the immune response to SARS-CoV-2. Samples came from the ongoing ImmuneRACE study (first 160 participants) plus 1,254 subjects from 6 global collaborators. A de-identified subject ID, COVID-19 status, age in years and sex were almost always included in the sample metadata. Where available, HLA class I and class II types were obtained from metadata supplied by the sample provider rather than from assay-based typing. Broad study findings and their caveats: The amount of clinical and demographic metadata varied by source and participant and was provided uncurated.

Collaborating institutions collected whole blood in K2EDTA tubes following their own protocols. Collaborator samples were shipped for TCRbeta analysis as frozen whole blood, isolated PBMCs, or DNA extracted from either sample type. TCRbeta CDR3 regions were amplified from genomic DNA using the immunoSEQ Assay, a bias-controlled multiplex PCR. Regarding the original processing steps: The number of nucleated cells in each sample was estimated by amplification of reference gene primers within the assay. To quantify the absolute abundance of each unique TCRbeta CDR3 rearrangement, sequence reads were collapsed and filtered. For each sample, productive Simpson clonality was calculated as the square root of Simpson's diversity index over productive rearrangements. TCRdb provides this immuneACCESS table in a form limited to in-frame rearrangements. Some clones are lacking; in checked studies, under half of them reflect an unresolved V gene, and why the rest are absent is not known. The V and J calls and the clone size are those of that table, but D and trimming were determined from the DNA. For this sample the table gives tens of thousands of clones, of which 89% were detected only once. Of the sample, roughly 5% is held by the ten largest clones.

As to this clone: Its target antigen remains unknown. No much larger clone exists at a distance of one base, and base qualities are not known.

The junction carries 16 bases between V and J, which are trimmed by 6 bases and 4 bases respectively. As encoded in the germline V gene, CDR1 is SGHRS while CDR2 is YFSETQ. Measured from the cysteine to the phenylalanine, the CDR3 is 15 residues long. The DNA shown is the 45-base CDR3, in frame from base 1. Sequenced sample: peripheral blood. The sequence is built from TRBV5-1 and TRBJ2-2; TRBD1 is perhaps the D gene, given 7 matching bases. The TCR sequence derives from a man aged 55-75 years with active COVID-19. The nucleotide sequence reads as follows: TGCGCCAGCACACTGGAGGGGGCTCTCACCGGGGAGCTGTTTTTT. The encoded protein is CASTLEGALTGELFF.